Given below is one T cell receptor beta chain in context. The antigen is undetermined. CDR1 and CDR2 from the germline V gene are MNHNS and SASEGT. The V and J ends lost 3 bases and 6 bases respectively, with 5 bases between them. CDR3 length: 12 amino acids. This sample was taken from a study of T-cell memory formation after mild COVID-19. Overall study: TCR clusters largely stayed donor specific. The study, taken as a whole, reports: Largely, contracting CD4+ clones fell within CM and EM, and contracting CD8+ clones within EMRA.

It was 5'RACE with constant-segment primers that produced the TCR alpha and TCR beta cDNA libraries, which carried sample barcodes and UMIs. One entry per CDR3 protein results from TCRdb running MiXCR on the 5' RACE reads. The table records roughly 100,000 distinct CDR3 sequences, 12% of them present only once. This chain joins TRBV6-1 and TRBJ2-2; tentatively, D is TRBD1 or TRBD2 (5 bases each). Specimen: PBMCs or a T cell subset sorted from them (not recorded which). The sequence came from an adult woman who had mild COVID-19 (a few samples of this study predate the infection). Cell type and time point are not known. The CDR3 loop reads CASSEGAGELFF. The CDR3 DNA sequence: TGTGCCAGCAGTGAGGGGGCCGGGGAGCTGTTTTTT.